The rows below give T cell receptor beta chains drawn from one sample of a study of shared clonotypes between healthy human individuals. The data were produced by immunoSEQ multiplex PCR, yet TCRdb's version contains in-frame clones alone and is incomplete. Here the sample spans hundreds of thousands of clones, approximately 74% being singletons. Sequenced input: memory CD4+ T cells sorted from blood. The receptors here all came from a woman aged 25-40 years in good health. The CDR3 runs from the conserved cysteine through the conserved F or W. A D gene is named only where the DNA matches it firmly. Only part of the rows carry a size: once, few, many, or a class if the clone is expanded.

>-|TRBV5-1|-|TRBJ2-3
TGCGCCAGCAGCATATACCGAGGTACGCAGTATTTT
CASSIYRGTQYF
>-|TRBV28|-|TRBJ1-5
TGTGCCAGCAGTTTACGAGGGGGTTTAGGCCATTTT
CASSLRGGLGHF
>-|TRBV6-5|-|TRBJ2-2
TGTGCCAGCAGCCCCGAGCGTCGGAGGGAGCTGTTTTTT
CASSPERRRELFF
>few|TRBV2|-|TRBJ1-1
TGTGCCAGCAGTGAGGTAGTTTGGACTGAAGCTTTCTTT
CASSEVVWTEAFF
>-|TRBV7-3|TRBD2|TRBJ2-1
TGTGCCAGCAGCGTACTAGCGGGCCATACAAATGAGCAGTTCTTC
CASSVLAGHTNEQFF
>-|TRBV28|-|TRBJ1-2
TGTGCCAGCAGTTTGGGCGGGTCACAGGGTGGCTACACCTTC
CASSLGGSQGGYTF
>-|TRBV7-9|-|TRBJ1-6
TGTGCCAGCAGCCATACAGATCTCTCCTATAATTCACCCCTCCACTTT
CASSHTDLSYNSPLHF
>-|TRBV18|-|TRBJ2-5
TGTGCCAGCTCACCACCATCCTCAGGGATAGAGACCCAGTACTTC
CASSPPSSGIETQYF
>-|TRBV14|-|TRBJ1-3
TGTGCCAGCAGCCGAAACAGGCAGTTCTCTGGAAACACCATATATTTT
CASSRNRQFSGNTIYF
>once|TRBV18|TRBD1|TRBJ1-2
TGTGCCAGCTCACCTGGACAGGGCTATGGCTACACCTTC
CASSPGQGYGYTF
>-|TRBV19|TRBD1|TRBJ1-1
TGTGCCACGAAAACAGGGGGACGGACTGAAGCTTTCTTT
CATKTGGRTEAFF
>-|TRBV7-9|-|TRBJ1-5
TGTGCCAGCAGCTTGGGTTGGGCAGGGGCGCCTCAGCCCCAGCATTTT
CASSLGWAGAPQPQHF
>-|TRBV5-1|TRBD1|TRBJ2-2
TGCGCCAGCAGCGGCGGGACAGGGGGTACCGGGGAGCTGTTTTTT
CASSGGTGGTGELFF
>few|TRBV14|TRBD2|TRBJ2-1
TGTGCCAGCAGCCACCAAGGACTAGCTGGCAATGAGCAGTTCTTC
CASSHQGLAGNEQFF
>few|TRBV7-3|-|TRBJ2-2
TGTGCCAGCAGCCCCGGGACCAGAAACACCGGGGAGCTGTTTTTT
CASSPGTRNTGELFF
>-|TRBV6-9|-|TRBJ1-1
TGTGCCAGCACCTGGCATCACACTGAAGCTTTCTTT
CASTWHHTEAFF
>-|TRBV2|TRBD2|TRBJ2-3
TGTGCCAGCAGTACGGGAGGGCCTACAGATACGCAGTATTTT
CASSTGGPTDTQYF
>-|TRBV28|-|TRBJ2-7
TGTGCCAGCAGTTGGGGAGGAGTTGTCTACGAGCAGTACTTC
CASSWGGVVYEQYF
>-|TRBV11-2|TRBD1|TRBJ1-4
TGTGCCAGCAGCCTAACAGGGGGCAGAGGAGAAAAACTGTTTTTT
CASSLTGGRGEKLFF
>-|TRBV2|-|TRBJ1-5
TGTGCCAGCAGTGGAGGGGATAGCAATCAGCCCCAGCATTTT
CASSGGDSNQPQHF
>-|TRBV4-1|-|TRBJ2-3
TGCGCCAGCAGCCAAGATCGGGGGTCGGAAAATTCAGATACGCAGTATTTT
CASSQDRGSENSDTQYF
>-|TRBV2|-|TRBJ2-7
TGTGCCAGCAAGTTGGAAGGGGCGCTGGTCAGCGAGCAGTACTTC
CASKLEGALVSEQYF
>-|TRBV28|TRBD1|TRBJ1-2
TGTGCCAGCAGTCCGGGGGACAGGGGGTATGGCTACACCTTC
CASSPGDRGYGYTF
>-|TRBV30|TRBD2|TRBJ2-3
TGTGCCTGGAGTGTACGCCCCGCGGGAGTAGATACGCAGTATTTT
CAWSVRPAGVDTQYF
>few|TRBV7-2|TRBD2|TRBJ2-2
TGTGCCAGCAGCTTAAATAGCGGGAGGTCCCGCGACACCGGGGAGCTGTTTTTT
CASSLNSGRSRDTGELFF
>-|TRBV29-1|-|TRBJ2-1
TGCAGCGCCCGGGAGCTTTACAATGAGCAGTTCTTC
CSARELYNEQFF
>-|TRBV10-1|-|TRBJ2-3
TGCGCCAGCAGTACCCTTGGAAGCACAGATACGCAGTATTTT
CASSTLGSTDTQYF
>-|TRBV7-2|-|TRBJ1-2
TGTGCCAGCAGCCCCCAGATGGGAGGCTACACCTTC
CASSPQMGGYTF
>-|TRBV27|-|TRBJ1-2
TGTGCCAGCAGGGCAAGGGGAAATAACTATGGCTACACCTTC
CASRARGNNYGYTF
>-|TRBV28|TRBD1|TRBJ1-2
TGTGCCAGCAGGGACAGGGGTGGTAACTATGGCTACACCTTC
CASRDRGGNYGYTF
>-|TRBV4-1|-|TRBJ1-1
TGCGCCAGCAGCCAAGTCTTAGGGGCAGCTTTCTTT
CASSQVLGAAFF
>-|TRBV27|TRBD1|TRBJ2-6
TGTGCCAGCACCAGGACAGGGGGCTTAAGCTCTGGGGCCAACGTCCTGACTTTC
CASTRTGGLSSGANVLTF
>few|TRBV28|TRBD1|TRBJ2-1
TGTGCCAGCCATTTACAGGGGATTTACAATGAGCAGTTCTTC
CASHLQGIYNEQFF
>-|TRBV19|TRBD1|TRBJ1-5
TGTGCCAGTAGTCCTACAGGGGGCTCTCAGCCCCAGCATTTT
CASSPTGGSQPQHF
>few|TRBV7-7|TRBD1|TRBJ1-2
TGTGCCAGCAGCCCCGGACAGGGCTATGGCTACACCTTC
CASSPGQGYGYTF
>-|TRBV28|-|TRBJ1-4
TGTGCCAGCAGTTTAAGAAGGGCCACAGGGATTAATGAAAAACTGTTTTTT
CASSLRRATGINEKLFF
>few|TRBV28|TRBD2|TRBJ2-7
TGTGCCAGCACCGGGACACTGGGAACCGGGACTAGCGGGAGTGCGACCTACGAGCAGTACTTC
CASTGTLGTGTSGSATYEQYF
>-|TRBV21-1|-|TRBJ2-5
TGTGCCAGCAGCAAAGTCCCTAGGGCCGGGACCCAGTACTTC
CASSKVPRAGTQYF
>-|TRBV2|-|TRBJ2-7
TGTGCCAGCACCCGGGACATTTCCTACGAGCAGTACTTC
CASTRDISYEQYF
>-|TRBV19|-|TRBJ2-3
TGTGCCAGTAGTACTTATCAGGAGGATACGCAGTATTTT
CASSTYQEDTQYF
>many|TRBV7-2|TRBD1|TRBJ2-7
TGTGCCAGCAGCATACATACAGGGGGCGTTTCCTACGAGCAGTACTTC
CASSIHTGGVSYEQYF
>-|TRBV12-5|-|TRBJ1-2
TGTGCTAGTGGTAATGTGGGAAGCCTCTATGGCTACACCTTC
CASGNVGSLYGYTF
>-|TRBV7-9|-|TRBJ2-6
TGTGCCAGCAGCCTAGCCGGAGGAATCTCTGGGGCCAACGTCCTGACTTTC
CASSLAGGISGANVLTF
>-|TRBV7-2|-|TRBJ1-1
TGTGCCAGCAGCTCCGTCAGGGGTGGAACTGAAGCTTTCTTT
CASSSVRGGTEAFF
>-|TRBV7-9|TRBD2|TRBJ2-1
TGTGCCAGCAGCGGCCAGGGGGCGACTAGCGGGTTATACAATGAGCAGTTCTTC
CASSGQGATSGLYNEQFF
>-|TRBV27|TRBD1|TRBJ1-1
TGTGCCAGCACCACCCGGGGACAGGGGGTGAACACTGAAGCTTTCTTT
CASTTRGQGVNTEAFF
>-|TRBV4-1|TRBD2|TRBJ2-2
TGCGCCAGCAGTCTAGCGGAACCCGGGGAGCTGTTTTTT
CASSLAEPGELFF
>-|TRBV28|TRBD1|TRBJ2-1
TGTGCCAGCAGTCCGGGACAGGCCTACAATGAGCAGTTCTTC
CASSPGQAYNEQFF